This record concerns one T cell receptor (beta chain) sequence. This sample is drawn from a study of T cells in Graves' hyperthyroidism and ophthalmopathy. From RNA transcripts, TCR beta CDR3 regions were amplified. TCR CDR3 underwent first-round RT-PCR with the HTBI primer set. TCRdb processed the multiplex PCR reads anew with MiXCR; each CDR3 protein has one entry. This sample carries about 840,000 distinct CDR3 sequences, about 38% of them seen once, and the ten largest clones take around 10%. The CDR3 sequence is 16 residues long. V lost 0 bases and J lost 4, with 12 bases in between. Germline V lookup: CDR1 SGHAT, CDR2 FQNNGV.

Sequencing input: blood. The clonotype comes from a man aged 18 to 30 with Graves' hyperthyroidism. The J gene is TRBJ2-2, the V gene TRBV11-2; D is tentatively TRBD1 or TRBD2 (5 bases each). CDR3 region: CASSLDYTGGTGELFF. The DNA for the CDR3 is TGTGCCAGCAGCTTAGATTATACTGGGGGCACCGGGGAGCTGTTTTTT.